These T cell receptor beta chains were read from a single sample in a study of beta chain features in type 1 diabetes. The protocol was immunoSEQ multiplex PCR, while the TCRdb copy is restricted to in-frame clones and leaves out a portion. The sample carries almost 350,000 clones, roughly 9% recorded once. The sample was central memory CD4+ T cells from blood. The receptors here all came from a man aged 30 to 39 with type 1 diabetes. CDR3s include the opening cysteine and the closing phenylalanine or tryptophan. Fields, in order: J gene, V gene, clone size, CDR3 length, D gene, CDR3 DNA, CDR3 protein. The D gene is left open where the match is weak. Clone size is shown for a subset of rows, as once, few, many or a class of expanded clone.

j_call: TRBJ2-2
v_call: TRBV29-1
clone_size: -
cdr3_length: 13
d_call: -
cdr3_nt: TGCAGCGTCCGGAGGATCGAAACCGGGGAGCTGTTTTTT
cdr3_aa: CSVRRIETGELFF

j_call: TRBJ1-1
v_call: TRBV29-1
clone_size: many
cdr3_length: 12
d_call: TRBD1
cdr3_nt: TGCAGCGCCGGGACAGGACTTTATGGAGCTTTCTTT
cdr3_aa: CSAGTGLYGAFF

j_call: TRBJ1-1
v_call: TRBV6-5
clone_size: -
cdr3_length: 13
d_call: TRBD1
cdr3_nt: TGTGCCAGCAGTTACGGGGACAGGAGTGAAGCTTTCTTT
cdr3_aa: CASSYGDRSEAFF

j_call: TRBJ2-3
v_call: TRBV18
clone_size: few
cdr3_length: 15
d_call: -
cdr3_nt: TGTGCCAGCTCACTGGGCCGGGGAAGCACAGATACGCAGTATTTT
cdr3_aa: CASSLGRGSTDTQYF

j_call: TRBJ1-1
v_call: TRBV6-6
clone_size: -
cdr3_length: 15
d_call: -
cdr3_nt: TGTGCCAGCAGTTACCCCGGGGAGATGAACACTGAAGCTTTCTTT
cdr3_aa: CASSYPGEMNTEAFF

j_call: TRBJ2-1
v_call: TRBV7-8
clone_size: -
cdr3_length: 17
d_call: -
cdr3_nt: TGTGCCAGCAGCCCATCAGGTGGCAGGAGCTCCTACAATGAGCAGTTCTTC
cdr3_aa: CASSPSGGRSSYNEQFF

j_call: TRBJ2-1
v_call: TRBV5-4
clone_size: -
cdr3_length: 13
d_call: -
cdr3_nt: TGTGCCAGCAGCTCGCAATCCTACAATGAGCAGTTCTTC
cdr3_aa: CASSSQSYNEQFF

j_call: TRBJ2-6
v_call: TRBV28
clone_size: -
cdr3_length: 18
d_call: -
cdr3_nt: TGTGCCAGCAGTCCGCCTCCGGGTGGTAGATCTGGGGCCAACGTCCTGACTTTC
cdr3_aa: CASSPPPGGRSGANVLTF

j_call: TRBJ1-6
v_call: TRBV28
clone_size: few
cdr3_length: 14
d_call: -
cdr3_nt: TGTGCCAGCAGTCTTCCGGACGTTCGGCGCACCCTCCACTTT
cdr3_aa: CASSLPDVRRTLHF

j_call: TRBJ2-5
v_call: TRBV4-1
clone_size: few
cdr3_length: 17
d_call: -
cdr3_nt: TGCGCCAGCAGCCAAGTACATATGGGATTCAGGGAAGAGACCCAGTACTTC
cdr3_aa: CASSQVHMGFREETQYF

j_call: TRBJ2-7
v_call: TRBV10-3
clone_size: few
cdr3_length: 14
d_call: TRBD1
cdr3_nt: TGTGCCATCAGTGACGGGACAGGGGTCGACGAGCAGTACTTC
cdr3_aa: CAISDGTGVDEQYF

j_call: TRBJ1-2
v_call: TRBV18
clone_size: -
cdr3_length: 15
d_call: -
cdr3_nt: TGTGCCAGCTCAGCAAACCGACAGGAGCCCTATGGCTACACCTTC
cdr3_aa: CASSANRQEPYGYTF

j_call: TRBJ1-1
v_call: TRBV6-5
clone_size: few
cdr3_length: 14
d_call: -
cdr3_nt: TGTGCCAGCAGTTACTCGGACAGTTCCAATGAAGCTTTCTTT
cdr3_aa: CASSYSDSSNEAFF

j_call: TRBJ2-7
v_call: TRBV7-2
clone_size: few
cdr3_length: 15
d_call: -
cdr3_nt: TGTGCCAGCAGCCCCACCGGGGCTGGAACCTACGAGCAGTACTTC
cdr3_aa: CASSPTGAGTYEQYF

j_call: TRBJ2-3
v_call: TRBV27
clone_size: few
cdr3_length: 15
d_call: -
cdr3_nt: TGTGCCACCGAGGGGGGGGCCTCTGGCACAGATACGCAGTATTTT
cdr3_aa: CATEGGASGTDTQYF

j_call: TRBJ2-7
v_call: TRBV6-5
clone_size: few
cdr3_length: 13
d_call: -
cdr3_nt: TGTGCCACCACATACCGACTCGACAGCGAGCAGTACTTC
cdr3_aa: CATTYRLDSEQYF

j_call: TRBJ2-5
v_call: TRBV29-1
clone_size: -
cdr3_length: 14
d_call: -
cdr3_nt: TGCAGCGCCGCCCTCCCGGGAGTCCAAGAGACCCAGTACTTC
cdr3_aa: CSAALPGVQETQYF

j_call: TRBJ2-5
v_call: TRBV7-2
clone_size: few
cdr3_length: 14
d_call: -
cdr3_nt: TGTGCCAGCAGCTTAGAAGCGCTCCAAGAGACCCAGTACTTC
cdr3_aa: CASSLEALQETQYF

j_call: TRBJ1-3
v_call: TRBV7-9
clone_size: few
cdr3_length: 13
d_call: TRBD1
cdr3_nt: TGTGCCGCTGGACAGGCCAATGGAAACACCATATATTTT
cdr3_aa: CAAGQANGNTIYF

j_call: TRBJ2-7
v_call: TRBV27
clone_size: few
cdr3_length: 14
d_call: TRBD1
cdr3_nt: TGTGCCAGCAGGCCGGGACAGACCATTTACGAGCAGTACTTC
cdr3_aa: CASRPGQTIYEQYF

j_call: TRBJ2-5
v_call: TRBV5-1
clone_size: -
cdr3_length: 16
d_call: TRBD1
cdr3_nt: TGCGCCAGCAGCCCTGGGACAGGGGGCTACCAAGAGACCCAGTACTTC
cdr3_aa: CASSPGTGGYQETQYF

j_call: TRBJ2-5
v_call: TRBV11-2
clone_size: few
cdr3_length: 15
d_call: TRBD2
cdr3_nt: TGTGCCAGCAGCTTAGATGGTGCGGGAGGAGAGACCCAGTACTTC
cdr3_aa: CASSLDGAGGETQYF

j_call: TRBJ1-6
v_call: TRBV19
clone_size: few
cdr3_length: 13
d_call: -
cdr3_nt: TGTGCCAGTCATCAGGATTATAATTCACCCCTCCACTTT
cdr3_aa: CASHQDYNSPLHF

j_call: TRBJ2-2
v_call: TRBV27
clone_size: few
cdr3_length: 12
d_call: -
cdr3_nt: TGTGCCAGCAGTCCAGGGCGCGGGGAGCTGTTTTTT
cdr3_aa: CASSPGRGELFF

j_call: TRBJ1-2
v_call: TRBV4-3
clone_size: few
cdr3_length: 12
d_call: -
cdr3_nt: TGCGCCAGCAGCCAAGATAACTATGGCTACACCTTC
cdr3_aa: CASSQDNYGYTF

j_call: TRBJ2-1
v_call: TRBV9
clone_size: few
cdr3_length: 15
d_call: TRBD2
cdr3_nt: TGTGCCAGCAGCTTACTAGCGGGGGTTAACAATGAGCAGTTCTTC
cdr3_aa: CASSLLAGVNNEQFF

j_call: TRBJ2-7
v_call: TRBV2
clone_size: -
cdr3_length: 15
d_call: TRBD2
cdr3_nt: TGTGCCAGCAGTGAATGGCTAGCGGGGTCCTACGAGCAGTACTTC
cdr3_aa: CASSEWLAGSYEQYF

j_call: TRBJ1-1
v_call: TRBV27
clone_size: few
cdr3_length: 13
d_call: -
cdr3_nt: TGTGCCAGCCAAAGAGACCATAACACTGAAGCTTTCTTT
cdr3_aa: CASQRDHNTEAFF

j_call: TRBJ1-2
v_call: TRBV11-2
clone_size: -
cdr3_length: 13
d_call: -
cdr3_nt: TGTGCCAGCAGCCCTGACCGGAACTATGGCTACACCTTC
cdr3_aa: CASSPDRNYGYTF

j_call: TRBJ1-5
v_call: TRBV5-6
clone_size: -
cdr3_length: 15
d_call: TRBD1
cdr3_nt: TGTGCCAGCAGCCGTACAGGGGTGGGTAATCAGCCCCAGCATTTT
cdr3_aa: CASSRTGVGNQPQHF

j_call: TRBJ1-1
v_call: TRBV7-9
clone_size: few
cdr3_length: 15
d_call: TRBD1
cdr3_nt: TGTGCCAGCAGCTCGCTTGACAGGGGGGGCACTGAAGCTTTCTTT
cdr3_aa: CASSSLDRGGTEAFF

j_call: TRBJ2-7
v_call: TRBV7-2
clone_size: -
cdr3_length: 16
d_call: TRBD2
cdr3_nt: TGTGCCAGCAGCAAAGCGGGGACTAGCGGCTTCTACGAGCAGTACTTC
cdr3_aa: CASSKAGTSGFYEQYF

j_call: TRBJ1-1
v_call: TRBV30
clone_size: few
cdr3_length: 11
d_call: -
cdr3_nt: TGTGCCTGGAGTGTCCACACTGAAGCTTTCTTT
cdr3_aa: CAWSVHTEAFF

j_call: TRBJ2-7
v_call: TRBV6-5
clone_size: -
cdr3_length: 14
d_call: -
cdr3_nt: TGTGCCAGCAGTCCCGGGGAGGGGGTGTCCGAGCAGTACTTC
cdr3_aa: CASSPGEGVSEQYF

j_call: TRBJ2-1
v_call: TRBV5-1
clone_size: -
cdr3_length: 15
d_call: -
cdr3_nt: TGCGCCAGCAGCTTGGACCCAGATACTTACAATGAGCAGTTCTTC
cdr3_aa: CASSLDPDTYNEQFF

j_call: TRBJ2-7
v_call: TRBV18
clone_size: -
cdr3_length: 11
d_call: -
cdr3_nt: TGTGCCAGCGGGGGCGATAACGAGCAGTACTTC
cdr3_aa: CASGGDNEQYF

j_call: TRBJ2-5
v_call: TRBV6-4
clone_size: -
cdr3_length: 15
d_call: -
cdr3_nt: TGTGCCAGCAGTGACTCGACCGGGCCCCGCGAGACCCAGTACTTC
cdr3_aa: CASSDSTGPRETQYF

j_call: TRBJ2-1
v_call: TRBV18
clone_size: -
cdr3_length: 16
d_call: TRBD2
cdr3_nt: TGTGCCAGCTCAACGATCCGGGGGGGCCGCAACAATGAGCAGTTCTTC
cdr3_aa: CASSTIRGGRNNEQFF

j_call: TRBJ1-3
v_call: TRBV29-1
clone_size: -
cdr3_length: 11
d_call: -
cdr3_nt: TGCAGCGTTCTACGGGGAAACACCATATATTTT
cdr3_aa: CSVLRGNTIYF

j_call: TRBJ1-4
v_call: TRBV12-5
clone_size: few
cdr3_length: 13
d_call: -
cdr3_nt: TGTGCTAGTGGTTTGCAAACAAATGAAAAACTGTTTTTT
cdr3_aa: CASGLQTNEKLFF

j_call: TRBJ2-7
v_call: TRBV5-1
clone_size: -
cdr3_length: 14
d_call: -
cdr3_nt: TGCGCCAGCAGCTTTGCGGCAGGAACCTACGAGCAGTACTTC
cdr3_aa: CASSFAAGTYEQYF

j_call: TRBJ2-1
v_call: TRBV11-2
clone_size: -
cdr3_length: 13
d_call: -
cdr3_nt: TGTGCCAGCAGCTTAGAACCACAAGAAGAGCAGTTCTTC
cdr3_aa: CASSLEPQEEQFF

j_call: TRBJ1-5
v_call: TRBV19
clone_size: few
cdr3_length: 16
d_call: -
cdr3_nt: TGTGCCAGTAGTATCGGCTTGGGAGCGAGCAATCAGCCCCAGCATTTT
cdr3_aa: CASSIGLGASNQPQHF

j_call: TRBJ2-3
v_call: TRBV19
clone_size: few
cdr3_length: 11
d_call: -
cdr3_nt: TGTGCCAGTTCTACTAGGGATACGCAGTATTTT
cdr3_aa: CASSTRDTQYF

j_call: TRBJ1-2
v_call: TRBV5-1
clone_size: -
cdr3_length: 16
d_call: TRBD1
cdr3_nt: TGCGCCAGCAGCTTCGAAGGGGGCGGACAGGGTCATGGCTACACCTTC
cdr3_aa: CASSFEGGGQGHGYTF

j_call: TRBJ1-4
v_call: TRBV30
clone_size: -
cdr3_length: 13
d_call: -
cdr3_nt: TGTGCCTTTTCGACGGACCCCAATGAAAAACTGTTTTTT
cdr3_aa: CAFSTDPNEKLFF